Each of the 10 T cell receptor beta chains below was sequenced from the same sample in a study of neurological immune-mediated disorders (dated 2019 in TCRdb). Library construction relied on 5' RACE. The instrument given in TCRdb is Illumina HiSeq 2500. Using fastp trimming at Q25 and MiXCR clonotype assembly, TCRdb reanalyzed the public sequencing data and kept in-frame beta chains. Records with the same CDR3 protein are collapsed into one entry carrying the most frequent genes and DNA. Within this sample are approximately 37,000 distinct CDR3 sequences, with roughly 3.8% of them counted one time only. Under 2.5% of the sample comes from the top ten. The sequencing sample was made of PBMCs. The receptors derive from a man aged 30 to 39 with multiple sclerosis.

This clonotype was picked up many times. This chain uses TRBV7-9 with TRBJ2-1; 10 nucleotides agree with TRBD1. The germline V gene encodes CDR1 SEHNR and CDR2 FQNEAQ (reference sequence). The CDR3 totals 15 residues. V lost 4 bases and J lost 4; bases outside the gene matches: 4. CDR3 sequence reads: CASSSRDRGYNEQFF. DNA of the CDR3: TGTGCCAGCAGCTCCAGGGACAGGGGTTACAATGAGCAGTTCTTC. Looking up the rest from reference TRBV7-9 and TRBJ2-1 gives the full variable domain: DTGVSQNPRHKITKRGQNVTFRCDPISEHNRLYWYRQTLGQGPEFLTYFQNEAQLEKSRLLSDRFSAERPKGSFSTLEIQRTEQGDSAMYLCASSSRDRGYNEQFFGPGTRLTVL.

This clonotype was observed at least ten times. The chain uses TRBV7-8 and TRBJ2-1; D is undetermined. This CDR3 comprises 13 residues. V lost 3 bases and J lost 3, with 6 bases in between. Germline lookup yields CDR1 SGHVS and CDR2 FQNEAQ. CDR3 coding DNA: TGTGCCAGCAGCTTGGCAGACTACAATGAGCAGTTCTTC. The encoded protein is CASSLADYNEQFF.

The rearrangement links TRBV6-2 or TRBV6-3 to TRBJ1-1; unclear D gene. Trimming took 0 bases from V and 6 from J, leaving 8 bases between them. The germline V gene encodes CDR1 MNHEY and CDR2 SVGEGT. The length of the CDR3 is 13 residues. The CDR3 DNA sequence: TGTGCCAGCAGTTACTCAGGGTATCCTGAAGCTTTCTTT. Encoded protein: CASSYSGYPEAFF.

This clonotype was counted many times. The junction shows a germline mismatch at one end, possibly a read error. The gene calls are TRBV7-8 and TRBJ1-5, with D uncertain. This CDR3 is built from 15 residues. Per the germline V gene, CDR1 is SGHVS and CDR2 is FQNEAQ. CDR3 sequence (DNA): TGTGCCAGCAGCTTCGGAGACTATAGCAATCAGCCCCAGAATTTT. It codes for CASSFGDYSNQPQNF.

This clonotype was counted many times. V gene TRBV20-1 combines with J gene TRBJ2-1; 7 bases fit TRBD2. This CDR3 region has 12 residues. The J segment lost 5 bases and the V segment lost 2 bases, leaving 0 bases of the junction unmatched. CDR1 DFQATT and CDR2 SNEGSKA come from the germline V gene (reference sequence). CDR3: CSARLADNEQFF. CDR3 nucleotides: TGCAGTGCTAGACTAGCGGACAATGAGCAGTTCTTC.

This clonotype has at least ten counts. The rearrangement joins TRBV4-3 to TRBJ2-3; TRBD1 might be the D (5 bases). Germline V gene sequence: CDR1 LGHNA, CDR2 YSLEER. V lost 2 bases, J lost 3 bases, and 12 bases lay in between. The CDR3 contains 15 residues. CDR3 region: CASSQRGQGTDTQYF. The CDR3, as DNA: TGCGCCAGCAGCCAAAGGGGCCAGGGAACAGATACGCAGTATTTT.

The chain recombines TRBV27 with TRBJ2-7; D ambiguous. The V gene lost 10 bases and the J gene lost 8 bases, with 15 bases spanning the gap. Germline assignment: CDR1 MNHEY and CDR2 SMNVEV (reference sequence). The CDR3 consists of 11 residues. The chain's CDR3 is CATLFGVQQYF. As DNA, the CDR3 is TGTGCCACCCTTTTTGGAGTGCAGCAGTACTTC.

This clonotype was recorded many times. The chain links TRBV20-1 to TRBJ2-7; D possibly corresponds to TRBD1 (5 bases). CDR3 size: 15 residues. In germline, CDR1 is DFQATT, CDR2 SNEGSKA (reference sequence). V dropped 0 bases and J dropped 0 bases, with 12 bases sitting between them. The DNA of the CDR3 is TGCAGTGCTAGAGATGGGAAGGGGCTCTCCTACGAGCAGTACTTC. Amino acids: CSARDGKGLSYEQYF.

The sample holds a few counts of this clonotype. This rearrangement joins TRBV6-5 to TRBJ2-7; TRBD2 might be the D (5 bases). Trimming left V 6 bases short and J 6 bases short, with 9 bases between. This CDR3 contains 11 residues. CDR1 is MNHEY, CDR2 SVGAGI, per germline. CDR3: CASSHSGEQYF. The CDR3 nucleotides are TGTGCCAGCAGCCACAGCGGCGAGCAGTACTTC.

Within the sample, this clonotype is medium-sized. V usage is TRBV20-1 and J usage is TRBJ1-2; no clear D. This CDR3 comprises 11 residues. The V end was cut by 3 bases, the J end by 8 bases, with 10 bases between. The germline V gene encodes CDR1 DFQATT and CDR2 SNEGSKA (reference sequence). The CDR3 DNA follows: TGCAGTGCTAGTAGTTTATTAGGCTACACCTTC. Its protein product is CSASSLLGYTF.